This TCR beta chain is from a study of T cells in localized non-small cell lung cancer. Findings and limits, study-wide: Higher T cell density in the blood was associated with longer overall survival, whereas higher adjacent-lung clonality associated with shorter survival. Heterogeneity within the tumor remains possible, as just one region underwent sequencing. Appearing in adjacent lung were a median approximately 57 of the top 100 tumor clones. Exceeding tumor, uninvolved adjacent lung had the highest T cell clonality.

Trimming stripped 4 bases from V and 0 bases from J, with 12 bases between. Germline CDR1 reads SGHNT; CDR2 reads YENEEA. CDR3 length: 15 amino acids. Here immunoSEQ multiplex PCR was the method, and the copy in TCRdb shows in-frame clones only, minus some. Altogether roughly 9,900 clones are present, 48% being singletons, with the ten largest covering more than 4%. This clone turned up a few times. Its antigen remains unidentified. This clonotype originated in a woman aged 35 to 69 with stage II squamous cell lung carcinoma. The chain links TRBV11-3 to TRBJ1-1; D unresolved. This specimen was lymph node tissue, taken before any cancer treatment. CDR3 coding DNA: TGTGCCAGCAGCTGGCTAGGCACCATGAACACTGAAGCTTTCTTT. Its translation is CASSWLGTMNTEAFF.